The 16 T cell receptor beta chains given below trace back to one sample, sequenced in a study of long-term antiretroviral therapy in people with HIV. At survey level, the immunoSEQ assay was run in its v3.0 version. The protocol was immunoSEQ multiplex PCR, while the TCRdb copy is restricted to in-frame clones and leaves out a portion. Altogether 30,000 to 40,000 clones are present, 70% to 90% being singletons, with the ten largest covering about 4.4%. Sequencing was performed on unsorted PBMCs, taken approximately 3.3 years after starting antiretroviral therapy. Receptor source: a man between 18 and 35 years old with HIV.

The chain links TRBV6-1 to TRBJ2-7, with D unresolved. Germline loops: CDR1 MNHNS, CDR2 SASEGT. CDR3 length: 16 residues. Deletions cut 1 base from V and 0 bases from J, with 13 bases between. CDR3 bases: TGTGCCAGCAGTGAAGGGTTGACATTGAGCTCCTACGAGCAGTACTTC. Protein product: CASSEGLTLSSYEQYF.

The genes are TRBV5-6 and TRBJ1-1; TRBD1 might be the D (5 bases). This CDR3 contains 13 residues. Germline lookup yields CDR1 SGHDT and CDR2 YYEEEE. Trimming removed 4 bases at V and 1 base at J, with 8 bases between. The chain's CDR3 is CASSRGENTEAFF. In DNA, the CDR3 is TGTGCCAGCAGCCGGGGGGAGAACACTGAAGCTTTCTTT.

Here the CDR3 DNA reads TGTGCCATCAGCCGGGACAGGGGTGACACTGAAGCTTTCTTT. It encodes CAISRDRGDTEAFF. This sequence joins TRBV10-3 and TRBJ1-1; 10 nucleotides match TRBD1. Germline CDR1 is ENHRY and CDR2 is SYGVKD. This CDR3 has 14 residues. V was clipped by 6 bases and J by 3 bases; unmatched bases: 4.

The V and J genes are TRBV6-5 and TRBJ2-5; 7 nucleotides agree with TRBD1. The CDR3 totals 15 residues. V dropped 2 bases and J dropped 2; count of bases not matched to a gene: 5. The germline V gene has CDR1 MNHEY and CDR2 SVGAGI. The CDR3 region is CASSYQGVGQETQYF. The CDR3 nucleotides are TGTGCCAGCAGTTACCAGGGGGTGGGTCAAGAGACCCAGTACTTC.

The gene calls are TRBV18 and TRBJ1-1; D is possibly TRBD1 (5 bases). The CDR3 sequence is 17 residues long. Germline CDR1 and CDR2: KGHSH and LQKENI. Deletions cut 2 bases from V and 0 bases from J, with 16 bases between. The CDR3 here is CASSPSVREPLNTEAFF. The DNA for the CDR3 is TGTGCCAGCTCACCATCGGTCAGGGAACCCTTGAACACTGAAGCTTTCTTT.

This sequence joins TRBV6-4 and TRBJ2-5, with 7 bases fitting TRBD2. Germline CDR1 and CDR2: MRHNA and SNTAGT. V shed 0 bases, J shed 1 base, and the junction held 5 bases outside the gene matches. This CDR3 spans 16 amino acids. CDR3 sequence: CASSDSRDYLQETQYF. The CDR3 DNA reads TGTGCCAGCAGTGACTCGAGGGACTACCTCCAAGAGACCCAGTACTTC.

The J gene is TRBJ1-2, the V gene TRBV18; D is unresolved. From germline, CDR1 is KGHSH and CDR2 LQKENI. The V gene lost 1 base and the J gene lost 0 bases, with 12 bases spanning the gap. The CDR3 sequence is 16 residues long. CDR3 region: CASSPRSGEANYGYTF. Here the CDR3 DNA reads TGTGCCAGCTCACCACGAAGTGGGGAGGCTAACTATGGCTACACCTTC.

The gene calls are TRBV29-1 and TRBJ2-7; no reliable D call. The CDR3 has 13 amino acids. Trimming removed 1 base at V and 2 bases at J, with 9 bases between. The germline V gene has CDR1 SQVTM and CDR2 ANQGSEA. CDR3 loop: CSVEGSQAYEQYF. Here the CDR3 DNA reads TGCAGCGTTGAAGGAAGCCAGGCCTACGAGCAGTACTTC.

The rearrangement uses TRBV7-2 and TRBJ1-1; D ambiguous. The V end was cut by 3 bases, the J end by 4 bases, with 9 bases between. Germline V gene lookup returns CDR1 SGHTA and CDR2 FQGNSA. CDR3 length: 13 amino acids. In DNA, the CDR3 is TGTGCCAGCAGCTTGAGTCCACTCACTGAAGCTTTCTTT. This gives the protein CASSLSPLTEAFF. Supplemented by reference TRBV7-2 and TRBJ1-1, the full variable domain reads GAGVSQSPSNKVTEKGKDVELRCDPISGHTALYWYRQSLGQGLEFLIYFQGNSAPDKSGLPSDRFSAERTGGSVSTLTIQRTQQEDSAVYLCASSLSPLTEAFFGQGTRLTVV.

The chain uses TRBV25-1 and TRBJ1-1; D might be TRBD1 (5 bases). This CDR3 contains 14 residues. Germline V gene data show CDR1 as MGHDK and CDR2 as SYGVNS. V shed 4 bases and J shed 0 bases, with 9 bases lying between them. The CDR3 sequence: CASSVMGLNTEAFF. CDR3 sequence (DNA): TGTGCCAGCAGTGTTATGGGACTGAACACTGAAGCTTTCTTT.

In DNA, the CDR3 is TGTGCCAGCAGCTCCTTGGGCAGGGAGGGTTCCAATCAGCCCCAGCATTTT. It codes for CASSSLGREGSNQPQHF. The chain links TRBV7-2 to TRBJ1-5; D perhaps matches TRBD1 (5 bases). The V end was cut by 4 bases, the J end by 3 bases, with 19 bases between. Germline V gene sequence: CDR1 SGHTA, CDR2 FQGNSA. This CDR3 has 17 amino acids.

The CDR3 DNA sequence: TGTGCCATCAGTGAGCCGACGACAGGGGAGGGAGATACGCAGTATTTT. Translating it yields CAISEPTTGEGDTQYF. V is TRBV10-3 and J is TRBJ2-3; perhaps TRBD1 as D (8 bases). The germline gives CDR1 ENHRY, CDR2 SYGVKD. Between the trimmed V and J ends, which lost 2 bases and 5 bases, there was a span of 17 bases. This CDR3 contains 16 residues.

Concerning this clone: A read error may account for a junction end that differs from germline. This chain uses TRBV18 with TRBJ2-7; 10 bases map to TRBD1. Looked up from germline, CDR1 is KGHSH and CDR2 is LQKENI. The CDR3 contains 18 residues. The CDR3 DNA reads as TGTGCCACCTCACTGGATTTACCCGGGACAGGGGCTTTACGAGAGCAGTACTTC. Protein product: CATSLDLPGTGALREQYF.

The CDR3 region is CASSPLGEWNTEAFF. Here the CDR3 DNA reads TGTGCCAGCTCACCCCTCGGGGAATGGAACACTGAAGCTTTCTTT. This chain uses TRBV18 with TRBJ1-1, with D uncertain. The CDR3 is made up of 15 amino acids. The V end was cut by 3 bases, the J end by 1 base, with 12 bases between. Germline CDR1 and CDR2: KGHSH and LQKENI.

CDR3 in amino acids: CAISFGGAEAFF. The CDR3 coding sequence is TGTGCCATCAGCTTTGGAGGGGCTGAAGCTTTCTTT. This sequence joins TRBV10-3 and TRBJ1-1, with D maybe TRBD1 (5 bases). Trimming pared 6 bases from V and 6 bases from J, leaving 11 bases between. This CDR3 region has 12 residues. The V gene's germline CDR1 is ENHRY and CDR2 SYGVKD.

This rearrangement joins TRBV6-4 to TRBJ2-1, with D possibly being TRBD1 (5 bases). The CDR3 has 14 amino acids. Germline CDR1 reads MRHNA; CDR2 reads SNTAGT. Trimming removed 0 bases at V and 6 bases at J, with 9 bases between. CDR3 loop: CASSDSIGVNEQFF. CDR3 DNA: TGTGCCAGCAGTGACTCGATAGGGGTCAATGAGCAGTTCTTC.